Listed below are T cell receptor beta chains from one sample, sequenced in a study of blood T cells in healthy people across ages. From the 5' RACE reads, TCRdb called clonotypes with MiXCR, one entry per CDR3 protein. The sample consists of around 780,000 distinct CDR3 sequences, 56% of them appearing once. Input material: blood. All receptors come from a man aged 40-55 years in good health. CDR3s include the opening cysteine and the closing phenylalanine or tryptophan. A D gene is named only where the DNA matches it firmly. Clone size, where shown, is once, few, many, or a class for clones that have expanded.

>few|NA|15|TRBV14|TRBJ2-7
TGTGCCAGCAGCCCTCGAATAGGAGGGTTGGGTGAGCAGTACTTC
CASSPRIGGLGEQYF
>NA|NA|14|TRBV6-2/TRBV6-3|TRBJ1-1
TGTGCCAGCAGTTCGGGGTTCGACGGCACTGAAGCTTTCTTT
CASSSGFDGTEAFF
>NA|NA|14|TRBV25-1|TRBJ1-2
TGTGCCACCCTCCCCTCCGGAAGCGTCTATGGCTACACCTTC
CATLPSGSVYGYTF
>few|NA|14|TRBV7-2|TRBJ1-4
TGTGCCAGCAGCTTGGCGGGGAGCGGGGAAAAACTGTTTTTT
CASSLAGSGEKLFF
>NA|TRBD2|15|TRBV29-1|TRBJ2-3
TGCAGCGTTGAGTTACTAGCGGGAGGCACAGATACGCAGTATTTT
CSVELLAGGTDTQYF
>few|NA|13|TRBV18|TRBJ2-3
TGTGCCAGCTCCCGGGACGACACAGATACGCAGTATTTT
CASSRDDTDTQYF
>NA|TRBD1|14|TRBV3-1|TRBJ2-7
TGTGCCAGCAGCCCGATGGGACAGGGGTACGAGCAGTACTTC
CASSPMGQGYEQYF
>few|TRBD1|13|TRBV7-2|TRBJ1-1
TGTGCCAGCAGCTACAGGGGGAACACTGAAGCTTTCTTT
CASSYRGNTEAFF
>few|NA|17|TRBV7-8|TRBJ1-2
TGTGCCAGCAGCCACACTTTCAAAGGGGCGTCGGACTATGGCTACACCTTC
CASSHTFKGASDYGYTF
>few|TRBD2|14|TRBV15|TRBJ2-5
TGTGCCACCAGCAGAGGCGGGGGCCAAGAGACCCAGTACTTC
CATSRGGGQETQYF
>NA|NA|13|TRBV12-3/TRBV12-4|TRBJ1-1
TGTGCCAGCACCATGGGGGCCAACACTGAAGCTTTCTTT
CASTMGANTEAFF
>many|NA|14|TRBV9|TRBJ2-7
TGTGCCAGCAGCGTAGGGACTTTCAACTACGAGCAGTACTTC
CASSVGTFNYEQYF
>few|NA|15|TRBV5-1|TRBJ2-3
TGCGCCAGCAGCTTCTCGAACAGGGTAGGAGATACGCAGTATTTT
CASSFSNRVGDTQYF
>NA|NA|11|TRBV5-1|TRBJ1-1
TGCGCCAGCAGCATGCCCCCGGGAGCTTTCTTT
CASSMPPGAFF
>NA|NA|15|TRBV7-9|TRBJ1-5
TGTGCCAGCAGCAAGTTCGAGGAGAGCAATCAGCCCCAGCATTTT
CASSKFEESNQPQHF
>NA|NA|17|TRBV11-3|TRBJ2-4
TGTGCCAGCAGCTTAGATCCCCAGGGGCCGGGCAAAAACATTCAGTACTTC
CASSLDPQGPGKNIQYF
>NA|NA|12|TRBV7-9|TRBJ1-2
TGTGCCAGCAGCTTAGACACCTATGGCTACACCTTC
CASSLDTYGYTF
>NA|NA|12|TRBV28|TRBJ1-1
TGTGCCAGCAGTCGACGGGGGAGTGGAGCTTTCTTT
CASSRRGSGAFF
>NA|NA|13|TRBV25-1|TRBJ1-5
TGTGCCAGCAGTGAAACGGGGAATCAGCCCCAGCATTTT
CASSETGNQPQHF
>NA|TRBD1|13|TRBV6-2/TRBV6-3|TRBJ2-7
TGTGCCAGCAGGCCGGACAGGGAGCACGAGCAGTACTTC
CASRPDREHEQYF
>NA|NA|15|TRBV12-3/TRBV12-4|TRBJ2-6
TGTGCCAGCAGCCCCGATCAGCCTGGGGCCAACGTCCTGACTTTC
CASSPDQPGANVLTF
>NA|TRBD1|17|TRBV7-9|TRBJ1-1
TGTGCCAGCAGCTCCCCAGTCGCAGACAGGGGGCTCACTGAAGCTTTCTTT
CASSSPVADRGLTEAFF
>NA|TRBD1|19|TRBV3-1|TRBJ2-1
TGTGCCAGCAGGAAAAAGGGACAGGGGCCCCTCAGCTCCTACAATGAGCAGTTCTTC
CASRKKGQGPLSSYNEQFF
>once|TRBD1|15|TRBV4-3|TRBJ1-2
TGCGCCGGCAGCCAAGAGACAGGGGGCGCAGGAGGCTACACCTTC
CAGSQETGGAGGYTF
>NA|TRBD2|15|TRBV9|TRBJ2-7
TGTGTCAGCAGCGTAGGAGCGGGAGGGAACTACGAGCAGTACTTC
CVSSVGAGGNYEQYF
>NA|NA|17|TRBV20-1|TRBJ1-5
TGCAGTGCTCTTGGTCCGGGGACCATAAACCTTAATCAGCCCCAGCATTTT
CSALGPGTINLNQPQHF
>NA|TRBD2|16|TRBV14|TRBJ2-1
TGTGCCAGCAGCTCAAGGACTAGCGCTCTACCAAATGAGCAGTTCTTC
CASSSRTSALPNEQFF
>NA|TRBD2|18|TRBV12-3/TRBV12-4|TRBJ2-3
TGTGCCAGCAGTTCTACTAGCGGGGGGCTCAAGGGCACAGATACGCAGTATTTT
CASSSTSGGLKGTDTQYF
>NA|TRBD2|14|TRBV20-1|TRBJ2-1
TGCAGTGCTATAGAAGCGGGAGCCTACAATGAGCAGTTCTTC
CSAIEAGAYNEQFF
>NA|NA|13|TRBV12-3/TRBV12-4|TRBJ1-2
TGTGCCAGCAGTGTACTTACTAACTATGGCTACACCTTC
CASSVLTNYGYTF
>few|TRBD1|17|TRBV12-3/TRBV12-4|TRBJ1-2
TGTGCCAGCAGTCCGCGGACAGGGCGCAGGCGGTCGGATGGCTACACCTTC
CASSPRTGRRRSDGYTF
>NA|NA|14|TRBV7-2|TRBJ2-1
TGTGCCAGCAGCTTAGGGGGAGGCTACAATGGGCAGTTCTTC
CASSLGGGYNGQFF
>NA|NA|15|TRBV20-1|TRBJ2-7
TGCAGTGCTAGAGAAGGGGCATCCGCCTACAATGAGCAGTACTTC
CSAREGASAYNEQYF
>NA|NA|16|TRBV29-1|TRBJ2-4
TGCAGCGTTGTTGTGCGTGGCCCCGGGACCAAAAACATTCAGTACTTC
CSVVVRGPGTKNIQYF
>NA|TRBD2|15|TRBV20-1|TRBJ2-7
TGCAGTGCTAGCCCCCTAGCGGCCAATTCCTACGAGCAGTACTTC
CSASPLAANSYEQYF
>few|NA|16|TRBV9|TRBJ2-7
TGTGCCAGCAGCCCGCGTGGGGTGGCCCAAGACCACGAGCAGTACTTC
CASSPRGVAQDHEQYF
>few|NA|15|TRBV27|TRBJ2-5
TGTGCCAGCAGTTCAAACAGGGTTTATGTGGAGACCCAGTACTTC
CASSSNRVYVETQYF
>NA|NA|14|TRBV6-2/TRBV6-3|TRBJ2-6
TGTGTCACTAACCCGGCCTCTGGGGCCAACGTCCCGACTTTC
CVTNPASGANVPTF
>few|TRBD1|13|TRBV20-1|TRBJ2-1
TGCAGTGCTAGTACAGGGGCAAGAAATGAGCAGTTCTTC
CSASTGARNEQFF
>NA|NA|15|TRBV7-7|TRBJ2-5
TGTGCCAGCAGCTTAGCGGGGGGTGAGATGGAGACCCAGTACTTC
CASSLAGGEMETQYF
>NA|TRBD1|15|TRBV20-1|TRBJ2-5
TGCAGTGCTAGCCCGACGACAGGGTCGGGGGAGACCCAGTACTTC
CSASPTTGSGETQYF
>NA|TRBD1|15|TRBV2|TRBJ1-2
TGTGCCAGCAGTGAAGGGACAGGGGGCTTCTATGGCTACACCTTC
CASSEGTGGFYGYTF
>NA|NA|15|TRBV14|TRBJ2-6
TGTGCCAGCAGCCGACTGGGCTCTGGGGCCAACGTCCTGACTTTC
CASSRLGSGANVLTF
>NA|NA|14|TRBV3-1|TRBJ1-3
TGTGCCAGCAGCCGTAGGGGAACTGGAAACACCATATATTTT
CASSRRGTGNTIYF
>NA|NA|16|TRBV6-5|TRBJ2-2
TGTGCCAGCAGTCGGACAGTTCCGGCGAACACCGGGGAGCTGTTTTTT
CASSRTVPANTGELFF